This T cell receptor beta chain was documented in a study of T cell responses to AZD1222 COVID-19 vaccine. Study results and limitations: Clonal diversity was possibly underestimated, and the donors were mostly white British, with more females.

This table comes from immunoSEQ multiplex PCR, and its TCRdb copy is limited to in-frame clones, with some not included. The sample gives around 180,000 clones, about 90% of which show up once; 2.6% is in the top ten. With respect to this clone: Its antigen is as yet unknown.

The CDR3 is 13 residues long. Trimming left V 7 bases short and J 5 bases short, with 14 bases between. The germline V gene has CDR1 MNHEY and CDR2 SMNVEV (reference sequence). The sample in question was peripheral blood, obtained on day 0 of AZD1222 vaccination. This TCR was sampled from an adult in good health. The chain joins TRBV27 to TRBJ1-2, with D unclear. DNA for the CDR3: TGTGCCAGCACCCCAAGGGCGGGGTATGGCTACACCTTC. Translated: CASTPRAGYGYTF.